A single sample is the source of the 2 T cell receptor beta chains below, sequenced in a study of PD-1 blockade in mismatch repair-deficient tumors. Some clones are missing from TCRdb's copy, which holds only in-frame ones; the method was immunoSEQ multiplex PCR. The table has 100,000 or so clones, approximately 80% seen once. Sequences were derived from peripheral blood, sampled approximately 35 weeks after starting pembrolizumab. The receptors were gathered from an adult with mismatch repair-deficient cancer.

This chain uses TRBV7-9 with TRBJ2-5, with a weak D call TRBD2 (6 bases). The germline CDR1 and CDR2 sequences are SEHNR and FQNEAQ (reference sequence). Between the trimmed V and J ends, which lost 6 bases and 5 bases, there was a span of 16 bases. CDR3 length equals 14 residues. CDR3 bases: TGTGCCAGCAGACCGGGACCCCGGGGGGAGACCCAGTACTTC. This translates into CASRPGPRGETQYF.

This clone was recorded once. The J gene is TRBJ2-7, the V gene TRBV7-8; D possibly uses TRBD1 or TRBD2 (5 bases each). Germline lookup yields CDR1 SGHVS and CDR2 FQNEAQ. Trimming removed 1 base at V and 5 bases at J, with 15 bases between. There are 15 residues in the CDR3. CDR3 bases: TGTGCCAGCAGCTTAGGGGCGGGTAGGGGCGACGAGCAGTACTTC. It codes for CASSLGAGRGDEQYF.